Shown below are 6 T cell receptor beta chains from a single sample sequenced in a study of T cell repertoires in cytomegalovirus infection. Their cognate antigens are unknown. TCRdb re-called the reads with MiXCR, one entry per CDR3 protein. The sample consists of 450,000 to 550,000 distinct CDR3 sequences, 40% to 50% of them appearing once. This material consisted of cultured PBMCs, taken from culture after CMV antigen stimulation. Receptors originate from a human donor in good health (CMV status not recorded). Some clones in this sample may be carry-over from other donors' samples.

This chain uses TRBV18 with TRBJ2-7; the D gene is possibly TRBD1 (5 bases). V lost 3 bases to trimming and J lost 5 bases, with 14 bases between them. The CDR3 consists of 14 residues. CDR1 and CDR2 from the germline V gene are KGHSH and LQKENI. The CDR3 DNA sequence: TGTGCCAGCTCACCGGGGCTCACCGCCCACGAGCAGTACTTC. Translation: CASSPGLTAHEQYF.

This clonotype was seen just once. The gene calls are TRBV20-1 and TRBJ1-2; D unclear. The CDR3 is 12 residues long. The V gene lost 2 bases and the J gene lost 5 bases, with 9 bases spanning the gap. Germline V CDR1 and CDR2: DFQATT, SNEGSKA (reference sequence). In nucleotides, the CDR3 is TGCAGTGCTAGAAGAAGGGAATATGGCTACACCTTC. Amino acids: CSARRREYGYTF.

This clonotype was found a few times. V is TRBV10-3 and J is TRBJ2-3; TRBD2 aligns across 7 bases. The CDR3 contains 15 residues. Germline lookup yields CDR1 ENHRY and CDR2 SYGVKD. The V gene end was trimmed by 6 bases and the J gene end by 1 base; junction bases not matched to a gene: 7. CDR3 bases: TGTGCCATCAGGACCTCTCTAGCGGGCACAGATACGCAGTATTTT. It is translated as CAIRTSLAGTDTQYF.

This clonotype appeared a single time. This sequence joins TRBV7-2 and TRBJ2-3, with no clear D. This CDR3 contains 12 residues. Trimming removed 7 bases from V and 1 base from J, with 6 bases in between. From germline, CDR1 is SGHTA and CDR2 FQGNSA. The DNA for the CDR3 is TGTGCCAGCACCATCGGCACAGATACGCAGTATTTT. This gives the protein CASTIGTDTQYF.

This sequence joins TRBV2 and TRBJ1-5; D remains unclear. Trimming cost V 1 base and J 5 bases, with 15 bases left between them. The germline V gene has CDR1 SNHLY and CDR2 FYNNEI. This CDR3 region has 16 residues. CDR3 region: CASSEESTVFYQPQHF. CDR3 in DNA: TGTGCCAGCAGTGAAGAGTCTACGGTGTTTTATCAGCCCCAGCATTTT. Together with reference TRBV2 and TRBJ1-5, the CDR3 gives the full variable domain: EPEVTQTPSHQVTQMGQEVILRCVPISNHLYFYWYRQILGQKVEFLVSFYNNEISEKSEIFDDQFSVERPDGSNFTLKIRSTKLEDSAMYFCASSEESTVFYQPQHFGDGTRLSIL.

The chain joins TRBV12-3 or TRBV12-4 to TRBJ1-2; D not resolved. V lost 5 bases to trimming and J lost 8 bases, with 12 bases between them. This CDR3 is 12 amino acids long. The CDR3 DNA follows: TGTGCCAGCAGTCCCCAATCACGGGGCTACACCTTC. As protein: CASSPQSRGYTF.